This T cell receptor (beta chain) was retrieved from a study of blood T cell repertoires in COVID-19. As handled by the study authors: Reference gene primers were amplified, and this amplification served to estimate nucleated cell counts. Method: immunoSEQ multiplex PCR; TCRdb's copy keeps in-frame clones and lacks some. V, J and clone size are those of that table, while D and trimming were read from the DNA. The sample has about 230,000 clones, 86% seen once; the top ten hold under 14%. CDR3 length: 16 amino acids. Per the germline V gene, CDR1 is SGHVS and CDR2 is FNYEAQ. J gave up 6 bases and V 5 bases, and 6 bases lay outside the gene matches.

The rearrangement links TRBV7-6 to TRBJ2-1; TRBD2 aligns across 14 bases. The TCR originated in a man aged 50-59 years with COVID-19, enrolled during active disease. The source material was peripheral blood. Written as DNA, the CDR3 is TGTGCCAGCAGCCGACTAGCGGGAGGGCCTGCCAATGAGCAGTTCTTC. This encodes CASSRLAGGPANEQFF.